This entry is about one TCR beta chain. This sample stems from a study of blood T cell repertoires in COVID-19. The CDR3 spans 15 residues. V shed 2 bases and J 6 bases; nucleotides not matched to a gene: 6. The germline V gene encodes CDR1 SGHNT and CDR2 YYREEE (reference sequence). TCRdb's copy holds only in-frame clones and misses some; the assay was immunoSEQ multiplex PCR. The repertoire holds roughly 480,000 clones, about 91% seen once, with approximately 0.9% in the top ten. The chain carries TRBV5-4 and TRBJ2-1, with 9 bases lining up with TRBD2. This TCR derives from a man younger than 35 with COVID-19, enrolled during active disease. The sample comprised peripheral blood. This CDR3 reads CASSFGTSKSNEQFF. The CDR3 coding sequence is TGTGCCAGCAGCTTCGGGACTAGCAAAAGCAATGAGCAGTTCTTC.